This is a list of T cell receptor beta chains from one sample in a study of Graves' ophthalmopathy and Graves' hyperthyroidism. TCRdb re-derived calls from the multiplex PCR reads in MiXCR, one entry per CDR3 protein. The data contain 650,000 to 800,000 distinct CDR3 sequences, roughly two fifths of them seen just once; the ten biggest clones take up over 2.5%. Material for sequencing was peripheral blood. The source of these receptors is an adult man with Graves' ophthalmopathy. CDR3s include the opening cysteine and the closing phenylalanine or tryptophan. D genes are given only for firm matches. Size tells how often a clone was seen (once, few, many) or the class of an expanded clone, and some rows leave it out.

.	TRBV19	.	TRBJ1-2	TGTGCCAGTAGGAGGAGCAGGAGGGACTATGGCTACACCTTC	CASRRSRRDYGYTF
.	TRBV5-1	TRBD2	TRBJ2-7	TGCGCCAGCAGCTTCGGGGGGGCCCTATCAAGGCAGTACTTC	CASSFGGALSRQYF
.	TRBV6-1	.	TRBJ1-4	TGTGCCAGCAGTTACCTCAGGGCAACTAATGAAAAACTGTTTTTT	CASSYLRATNEKLFF
many	TRBV12-3/TRBV12-4	.	TRBJ1-6	TGTGCCAGCAGTTCGGGACGGATAAATTCACCCCTCCACTTT	CASSSGRINSPLHF
few	TRBV20-1	.	TRBJ2-2	TGCAGTGCTAGCTACCCTCCGGGACTCCACACCGGGGAGCTGTTTTTT	CSASYPPGLHTGELFF
many	TRBV12-3/TRBV12-4	TRBD1	TRBJ1-2	TGTGCCAGCAGTGCAGACAGGGATGGGTATGGCTACACCTTC	CASSADRDGYGYTF
few	TRBV7-3	.	TRBJ1-2	TGTGCCAGCAGCATCGGGGCCGGGGACGGCTACACCTTC	CASSIGAGDGYTF
many	TRBV7-2	TRBD1	TRBJ2-5	TGTGCCAGCAGCTCGGACAGGGGTGAGACCCAGTACTTC	CASSSDRGETQYF
many	TRBV10-3	.	TRBJ1-2	TGTGCCAGCAGCCGCCTGGTGCCCGGGGGGCGCACCAACTATGGCTACACCTTC	CASSRLVPGGRTNYGYTF
many	TRBV20-1	.	TRBJ2-7	TGCAGTGCTTGGGACTCCTCCTACGAGCAGTACTTC	CSAWDSSYEQYF
many	TRBV19	.	TRBJ2-7	TGTGCCAGTAGTTTCCCTGGCCCTTGGTACGAGCAGTACTTC	CASSFPGPWYEQYF
many	TRBV20-1	TRBD1	TRBJ1-2	TGCAGTGCTATTGACAGGGTGAACTATGGCTACACCTTC	CSAIDRVNYGYTF
.	TRBV29-1	.	TRBJ2-5	TGCAGCGCCCGGGACGGCAATCAGCCCCAGTACTTC	CSARDGNQPQYF
many	TRBV7-9	.	TRBJ2-2	TGTGCCAGCAGCTTAAGCAGGGAGGCCGGGGAGCTGTTTTTT	CASSLSREAGELFF
many	TRBV7-3	TRBD1	TRBJ2-5	TGTGCCAGCAGCTTTCGGGACAGAAGGTACCAAGAGACCCAGTACTTC	CASSFRDRRYQETQYF
many	TRBV12-3/TRBV12-4	.	TRBJ2-7	TGTGCCAGCAGTTTAGCGCGGCAGGGAAGCGAGCAGTACTTC	CASSLARQGSEQYF
.	TRBV6-2/TRBV6-3	.	TRBJ1-2	TGTGCCAGCAGTTACACAGTTGTGACCTGGGATGGCTACACCTTC	CASSYTVVTWDGYTF
many	TRBV2	TRBD1	TRBJ1-2	TGTGCCAGCAGTGGAGGTGAGGGGGCTAATGGCTACACCTTC	CASSGGEGANGYTF
many	TRBV5-1	TRBD1	TRBJ2-7	TGCGCCAGCAGCGTGGGACAGGAGAACTACGAGCAGTACTTC	CASSVGQENYEQYF
many	TRBV3-1	.	TRBJ2-5	TGTGCCAGCAGCCAAGAGACCCAGTACTTC	CASSQETQYF
few	TRBV12-3/TRBV12-4	.	TRBJ1-3	TGTGCCAGCAGCCCACCGGGGGCTGGAAACACCATATATTTT	CASSPPGAGNTIYF
many	TRBV12-3/TRBV12-4	.	TRBJ1-4	TGTGCCAGCAGCCCCTTGGAGCCTAATGAAAAACTGTTTTTT	CASSPLEPNEKLFF
.	TRBV29-1	TRBD2	TRBJ2-1	TGCAGCGTAGCTGGACTAGCGGACAATGAGCAGTTCTTC	CSVAGLADNEQFF
many	TRBV7-8	TRBD1	TRBJ2-7	TGTGCCAGCAGCTCAGGGGGCCTGGGCGAGCAGTACTTC	CASSSGGLGEQYF
.	TRBV29-1	TRBD2	TRBJ2-7	TGCAGCGTTGATGCTCTAGCGGGAGAGCGGGGGTACGAGCAGTACTTC	CSVDALAGERGYEQYF
many	TRBV20-1	TRBD1	TRBJ2-5	TGCAGTGCTAGACAGGGGGCTAGGGGGACCCAGTACTTC	CSARQGARGTQYF
many	TRBV7-2	TRBD1	TRBJ1-5	TGTGCCAGCAGCCCGGGGACAGGCCGAAATCAGCCCCAGCATTTT	CASSPGTGRNQPQHF
.	TRBV10-3	TRBD1	TRBJ1-1	TGTGCCATCAGCGTCGGACAGGGGATCGACACTGAAGCTTTCTTT	CAISVGQGIDTEAFF
.	TRBV12-3/TRBV12-4	.	TRBJ1-5	TGTGCCAGCAAATACAGCCCTAGCAATCAGCCCCAGCATTTT	CASKYSPSNQPQHF
many	TRBV29-1	.	TRBJ1-2	TGCAGCGCTTGGGGCCCGGCGGAATTAAACTATGGCTACACCTTC	CSAWGPAELNYGYTF
many	TRBV24-1	TRBD1	TRBJ2-7	TGTGCCACCAGTGATGCCGGGACAGACTACGAGCAGTACTTC	CATSDAGTDYEQYF
many	TRBV12-3/TRBV12-4	TRBD1	TRBJ1-2	TGTGCCAGCAGGACGGGACAGACTAACTATGGCTACACCTTC	CASRTGQTNYGYTF
.	TRBV10-3	TRBD1	TRBJ1-2	TGTGCCATCAGGACAGGTGGCAGGGGACAGCACTATGGCTACACCTTC	CAIRTGGRGQHYGYTF
.	TRBV5-1	.	TRBJ1-1	TGCACCAGCAGGCGCCAGGGGCCTCGGGACACTGAAGCTTTCTTT	CTSRRQGPRDTEAFF
.	TRBV5-5	TRBD1	TRBJ2-1	TGTGCCAGCAGCTTAACAGGGGGACAAGGTGAGCAGTTCTTC	CASSLTGGQGEQFF